The clone carrying this TCR beta chain was counted between two and nine times. Its antigen is unknown. V was cut by 5 bases and J by 1 base, with 14 bases left in between. The length of the CDR3 is 15 residues. Per the germline V gene, CDR1 is SGHAT and CDR2 is FQNNGV. This sample is part of a study of early T cells in non-severe SARS-CoV-2 infection. Study in general: Bulk RNA isolated from unsorted whole blood underwent sequencing; chains were not paired.

Study findings and constraints: In VDJdb matching, anti-spike CD8 responses were favored while private and CD4 specificities went missing.

Unique molecular identifiers were added to individual cDNA molecules. TCRdb itself ran the 5' RACE reads through MiXCR, one entry per CDR3 protein. The sample carries 50,000 to 55,000 distinct CDR3 sequences, roughly 9.3% recorded once. This chain uses TRBV11-2 with TRBJ2-5, with D perhaps TRBD1 (7 bases). Sequencing was done on a sample of whole blood. The clonotype comes from an adult who was a healthcare worker with PCR-confirmed SARS-CoV-2 infection or an uninfected control (not recorded which). The CDR3 region has the DNA TGTGCCAGCAGCCCCCAGGGGGGAAGCCAAGAGACCCAGTACTTC. This gives the protein CASSPQGGSQETQYF. The full variable domain, completed using reference TRBV11-2 and TRBJ2-5, is EAGVAQSPRYKIIEKRQSVAFWCNPISGHATLYWYQQILGQGPKLLIQFQNNGVVDDSQLPKDRFSAERLKGVDSTLKIQPAKLEDSAVYLCASSPQGGSQETQYFGPGTRLLVL.